This record covers a single T cell receptor beta chain. This specimen comes from a study of blood T cell repertoires in COVID-19. Sequencing was performed with immunoSEQ multiplex PCR; in TCRdb, only in-frame clones are kept and a portion is missing. The sample yields 78,000 or so clones, 87% seen once. The ends lost 4 bases at V and 10 bases at J; junction bases unmatched: 8. This CDR3 spans 13 amino acids. Germline loops: CDR1 SGHRS, CDR2 YFSETQ. The chain combines TRBV5-1 with TRBJ2-1, with 7 bases matching TRBD2. The sequenced sample was peripheral blood. This clonotype was sampled from a woman in her fifties or sixties with acute or convalescent COVID-19. The CDR3: CASSRDYSYEQFF. The CDR3 DNA is TGCGCCAGCAGCCGGGACTATAGTTACGAGCAGTTCTTC.